The clone carrying this T cell receptor (beta chain) was observed many times. Its specificity is unknown. Germline assignment: CDR1 SGHTA and CDR2 FQGNSA. The CDR3 consists of 13 residues. V lost 3 bases and J lost 5, with 8 bases in between. This record comes from a study of T cell repertoires in cytomegalovirus infection. Across the study: A matching HLA type, together with CMV infection, was signaled by public TCR beta signatures. Study-wide points: Based on cumulative public TCR beta family frequency, carriers of CMV plus the relevant HLA were identified. It was HLA-C-restricted CMV-specific TCR beta clonotypes that dominated the response ex vivo.

TCRdb analysed the reads with MiXCR anew, one entry per CDR3 protein. Of around 130,000 distinct CDR3 sequences listed, about 24% are singletons. The chain recombines TRBV7-2 with TRBJ1-5; D is uncertain. The TCR sequence derives from a human donor in good health (CMV status not recorded). Some clones in this sample may be carry-over from other donors' samples. Material: PBMCs, sequenced either directly or after in vitro stimulation (not recorded which). CDR3 amino acids: CASSFYLDQPQHF. The DNA of the CDR3 is TGTGCCAGCAGCTTTTACCTAGATCAGCCCCAGCATTTT.